The 7 T cell receptor beta chains in this list originate from one sample, sequenced in a study of blood T cells in healthy people across ages. A second PCR of about 7 to 12 cycles used a sample-barcoded 5' primer and a J-beta primer mix. TCRdb reprocessed the 5' RACE reads with MiXCR, giving one entry per CDR3 protein. The data contain approximately 2,000,000 distinct CDR3 sequences, more than 35% of them singletons. The sequencing input was blood. The receptors derive from a human donor in good health.

This clonotype showed up many times. This chain connects TRBV18 to TRBJ2-1; TRBD2 matches at 11 bases. Germline V CDR1 and CDR2: KGHSH, LQKENI. The CDR3 is made up of 16 amino acids. J gave up 4 bases and V 8 bases, and 10 bases lay outside the gene matches. CDR3 DNA: TGTGCCAGCAGCCCAACTAGCGGGGGTCTTTACAATGAGCAGTTCTTC. It is translated as CASSPTSGGLYNEQFF.

The chain recombines TRBV29-1 with TRBJ1-1; D uncertain. Germline-derived CDR1 and CDR2 are SQVTM and ANQGSEA. This CDR3 contains 13 residues. V lost 2 bases to trimming and J lost 4 bases, with 11 bases between them. The CDR3 loop is CSVELTPGTEAFF. The CDR3 bases are TGCAGCGTTGAATTAACGCCGGGCACTGAAGCTTTCTTT. Looking up the rest from reference TRBV29-1 and TRBJ1-1 gives the full variable domain: SAVISQKPSRDICQRGTSLTIQCQVDSQVTMMFWYRQQPGQSLTLIATANQGSEATYESGFVIDKFPISRPNLTFSTLTVSNMSPEDSSIYLCSVELTPGTEAFFGQGTRLTVV.

The chain combines TRBV7-6 with TRBJ1-1, with D uncertain. From germline, CDR1 is SGHVS and CDR2 FNYEAQ. CDR3 length: 19 residues. V was clipped by 1 base and J by 1 base, with 22 bases between them. The CDR3 sequence: CASSLVSIRPHWGNTEAFF. The CDR3 DNA reads as TGTGCCAGCAGCTTAGTAAGCATTAGACCTCACTGGGGGAACACTGAAGCTTTCTTT.

This clonotype was seen a few times. The chain couples TRBV27 to TRBJ1-2; D is ambiguous. CDR3 length: 16 residues. Trimming pared 3 bases from V and 4 bases from J, leaving 18 bases between. Germline values: CDR1 MNHEY, CDR2 SMNVEV (reference sequence). The CDR3 reads CASSFSGGRWAYGYTF. The CDR3 bases are TGTGCCAGCAGTTTTTCGGGCGGCCGATGGGCCTATGGCTACACCTTC.

The V and J genes are TRBV5-4 and TRBJ2-3, with D maybe TRBD1 (6 bases). Germline CDR1 is SGHNT and CDR2 is YYREEE (reference sequence). Trimming took 4 bases from V and 2 from J, leaving 23 bases between them. The CDR3 covers 18 residues. The CDR3 DNA reads TGTGCCAGCAGCAAGAACGTCCGGACAGACTTACCCACAGATACGCAGTATTTT. Translation: CASSKNVRTDLPTDTQYF. Full variable domain (outside the CDR3, taken from reference TRBV5-4 and TRBJ2-3): ETGVTQSPTHLIKTRGQQVTLRCSSQSGHNTVSWYQQALGQGPQFIFQYYREEENGRGNFPPRFSGLQFPNYSSELNVNALELDDSALYLCASSKNVRTDLPTDTQYFGPGTRLTVL.

The rearrangement links TRBV3-1 to TRBJ2-1; D is ambiguous. Germline V gene data show CDR1 as LGHDT and CDR2 as YNNKEL (reference sequence). This CDR3 is 16 amino acids long. V shed 5 bases and J shed 6 bases, with 20 bases lying between them. The CDR3, as DNA: TGTGCCAGCAGCAAAAGACGGCTAGTGAAGAGCAATGAGCAGTTCTTC. Its translation is CASSKRRLVKSNEQFF.

The sample holds a few counts of this clonotype. V usage is TRBV3-1 and J usage is TRBJ1-2; 7 nucleotides line up with TRBD1. The CDR3 spans 14 residues. The junction had 4 bases not matched to a gene; V was cut back by 2 bases and J by 4 bases. Germline assignment: CDR1 LGHDT and CDR2 YNNKEL (reference sequence). The CDR3 region has the DNA TGTGCCAGCAGCCAAATCCGGGACAGCTATGGCTACACCTTC. Translation gives CASSQIRDSYGYTF.